The 23 T cell receptor beta chains below come from one sample, sequenced in a study of cytomegalovirus exposure and HLA in healthy donors. PCR amplification relied on 60 Vbeta primers (plus 13 Jbeta primers). Sequencing used immunoSEQ multiplex PCR; TCRdb keeps in-frame clones, though not all of them. The data contain some 150,000 clones, roughly 77% of them singletons. Specimen: PBMCs. These receptors were obtained from a young man in good health and CMV-seropositive.

The chain couples TRBV25-1 to TRBJ2-7; the D gene is possibly TRBD1 (6 bases). The V gene lost 6 bases and the J gene lost 2 bases, with 14 bases spanning the gap. Germline CDR1 and CDR2: MGHDK and SYGVNS. This CDR3 spans 14 amino acids. The CDR3 DNA is TGTGCCAGCAGCATCGGGACACGGACCTACGAGCAGTACTTC. It yields the protein CASSIGTRTYEQYF.

The chain is built from TRBV10-3 and TRBJ2-7, with D unclear. CDR1 and CDR2 from the germline V gene are ENHRY and SYGVKD. The CDR3 length is 12 residues. The ends were cut back, 2 bases at V and 6 bases at J, with 8 bases in the middle. CDR3 DNA: TGTGCCATCAGTGAGGTACAGAGCGAGCAGTACTTC. Translation gives CAISEVQSEQYF.

This chain joins TRBV4-1 and TRBJ2-5, with 10 bases fitting TRBD2. CDR1 MGHRA and CDR2 YSYEKL come from the germline V gene. This CDR3 is built from 15 residues. Losses at the gene ends were 3 bases for V and 2 bases for J; bases not matched to a gene: 3. This CDR3 is CASSHPLAGQETQYF. CDR3 bases: TGCGCCAGCAGCCATCCACTAGCGGGGCAAGAGACCCAGTACTTC.

The chain carries TRBV10-3 and TRBJ2-7, with D uncertain. CDR3 size: 14 residues. Germline-derived CDR1 and CDR2 are ENHRY and SYGVKD. V was clipped by 4 bases and J by 5 bases, with 15 bases between them. The CDR3 nucleotides are TGTGCCATCAGTGGAAACCCTCTGGGCGACGAGCAGTACTTC. This encodes CAISGNPLGDEQYF.

The V and J genes are TRBV28 and TRBJ1-2; 9 bases map to TRBD1. CDR1 and CDR2 from the germline V gene are MDHEN and SYDVKM. The CDR3 sequence is 14 residues long. Losses at the gene ends were 5 bases for V and 4 bases for J; bases not matched to a gene: 5. CDR3 DNA sequence: TGTGCCAGCAGTAACCGGGACAGGGCCTATGGCTACACCTTC. Its protein is CASSNRDRAYGYTF.

For the CDR3, the DNA is TGTGCCAGCTCCTCCCAGGGGGCAGTTGAAGCTTTCTTT. Amino acids: CASSSQGAVEAFF. The chain couples TRBV18 to TRBJ1-1, with 8 bases matching TRBD1. The CDR3 is 13 residues long. Germline lookup yields CDR1 KGHSH and CDR2 LQKENI. Trimming at V came to 6 bases and at J to 7 bases, leaving 7 bases not matched to a gene.

The CDR3, as DNA: TGTGCCAGCAGCTTAGAAGCGGACCTTGGAGAGACCCAGTACTTC. This translates into CASSLEADLGETQYF. The rearrangement uses TRBV7-8 and TRBJ2-5, with a possible D match to TRBD2 (5 bases). This CDR3 comprises 15 residues. Trimming took off 1 base at V and 4 bases at J, with 13 bases between the two ends. Per germline, CDR1 SGHVS and CDR2 FQNEAQ.

This clone was seen more than once but under ten times. This chain joins TRBV19 and TRBJ1-6; D remains ambiguous. The CDR3 runs to 16 residues. Trimming pared 5 bases from V and 0 bases from J, leaving 11 bases between. CDR1 LNHDA and CDR2 SQIVND come from the germline V gene (reference sequence). The CDR3 sequence: CASSASRSSYNSPLHF. The DNA for the CDR3 is TGTGCCAGTAGTGCATCAAGGAGCTCCTATAATTCACCCCTCCACTTT.

This chain links TRBV12-5 with TRBJ1-1; D gene ambiguous. The CDR3 has 13 residues. Germline CDR1 LGHNT, CDR2 FRNRAP. Trimming shortened V by 1 base and J by 1 base, and 4 bases separated the two germline ends. The CDR3 bases are TGTGCTAGTGGTTTGGGAGGGAACACTGAAGCTTTCTTT. As protein: CASGLGGNTEAFF.

This clone showed up just a few times. The rearrangement joins TRBV19 to TRBJ1-1, with D unresolved. This CDR3 is built from 13 residues. Trimming took off 5 bases at V and 1 base at J, with 8 bases between the two ends. The germline V gene encodes CDR1 LNHDA and CDR2 SQIVND (reference sequence). DNA of the CDR3: TGTGCCAGTAGTCCGTTCAGGAACACTGAAGCTTTCTTT. It specifies CASSPFRNTEAFF.

J is TRBJ2-5 and V is TRBV9; 9 positions match TRBD2. J was trimmed by 4 bases and V by 0 bases; bases with no gene match: 7. Germline V gene lookup returns CDR1 SGDLS and CDR2 YYNGEE. The CDR3 spans 16 residues. The CDR3 region is CASSVGASGTLETQYF. CDR3 nucleotide sequence: TGTGCCAGCAGCGTAGGGGCTAGCGGGACCCTAGAGACCCAGTACTTC.

This clone showed up just once. The chain is built from TRBV27 and TRBJ2-3, with TRBD2 matching 9 bases. The germline CDR1 and CDR2 sequences are MNHEY and SMNVEV (reference sequence). This CDR3 comprises 16 residues. Unmatched junction bases numbered 7, after V lost 6 bases and J lost 0 bases. This chain's CDR3 is CASSSLSGGSTDTQYF. CDR3 sequence (DNA): TGTGCCAGCAGCTCCCTTAGCGGGGGCAGCACAGATACGCAGTATTTT.

The chain links TRBV2 to TRBJ2-3; tentative D call: TRBD2 (6 bases). The CDR3 has 18 amino acids. The germline CDR1 and CDR2 sequences are SNHLY and FYNNEI. V dropped 6 bases and J dropped 6 bases, with 28 bases sitting between them. This CDR3 is CASRVGGIPSLNRDTQYF. CDR3 DNA sequence: TGTGCCAGCAGGGTCGGCGGGATCCCTTCTCTGAACCGGGATACGCAGTATTTT.

The V gene is TRBV27, the J gene TRBJ1-4; D may be TRBD1 (5 bases). This CDR3 has 17 amino acids. Trimming removed 4 bases from V and 5 bases from J, with 20 bases in between. Per the germline V gene, CDR1 is MNHEY and CDR2 is SMNVEV (reference sequence). CDR3 in amino acids: CASSSEQVPAQNEKLFF. DNA for the CDR3: TGTGCCAGCAGTTCCGAACAGGTGCCTGCACAAAATGAAAAACTGTTTTTT.

The J gene is TRBJ2-7, the V gene TRBV7-6; D is possibly TRBD1 (6 bases). Germline CDR1 is SGHVS and CDR2 is FNYEAQ. With 1 base removed from V and 7 bases from J, the gap between germline ends came to 14 bases. The CDR3 is 14 amino acids. The CDR3 DNA reads as TGTGCCAGCAGCTTAGATGGGGGCATGGGGGAGCAGTACTTC. This translates into CASSLDGGMGEQYF.

The chain links TRBV27 to TRBJ2-5, with a weak D call TRBD2 (5 bases). The germline V gene encodes CDR1 MNHEY and CDR2 SMNVEV (reference sequence). The germline V and J ends were trimmed by 5 bases and 10 bases, with 14 bases remaining between them. This CDR3 spans 12 amino acids. For the CDR3, the DNA is TGTGCCAGCAGTCTATACAGAGGGATCCAGTACTTC. Translating gives CASSLYRGIQYF.

This chain links TRBV7-9 with TRBJ1-2; TRBD1 is a possible D gene (5 bases). The length of the CDR3 is 13 residues. Germline CDR1 reads SEHNR; CDR2 reads FQNEAQ (reference sequence). The V end was cut by 3 bases, the J end by 8 bases, with 13 bases between. CDR3 bases: TGTGCCAGCAGCTTGGACATCTTGAACGGCTACACCTTC. This codes for CASSLDILNGYTF.

The chain is built from TRBV28 and TRBJ2-7; TRBD1 agrees at 10 bases. Germline V CDR1 and CDR2: MDHEN, SYDVKM. The CDR3 sequence is 13 residues long. The V gene end was trimmed by 6 bases and the J gene end by 4 bases; junction bases not matched to a gene: 3. The CDR3 spells CASRDRGTYEQYF. The CDR3, as DNA: TGTGCCAGCAGGGACAGGGGGACTTACGAGCAGTACTTC. Looking up the rest from reference TRBV28 and TRBJ2-7 gives the full variable domain: DVKVTQSSRYLVKRTGEKVFLECVQDMDHENMFWYRQDPGLGLRLIYFSYDVKMKEKGDIPEGYSVSREKKERFSLILESASTNQTSMYLCASRDRGTYEQYFGPGTRLTVT.

The chain recombines TRBV7-8 with TRBJ2-7, with 7 bases that match TRBD1. The CDR3 contains 14 residues. The germline CDR1 and CDR2 sequences are SGHVS and FQNEAQ. J lost 0 bases, V lost 5 bases, and 4 bases had no gene match. In DNA form, the CDR3 reads TGTGCCAGCAGCCCTCGGGACAGCTCCTACGAGCAGTACTTC. It codes for CASSPRDSSYEQYF.

The genes are TRBV1 and TRBJ2-7; the table names TRBD1, a call not compared with the DNA. TRBV1 corresponds to a pseudogene. CDR3 size: 13 residues. CDR3: CTSSLTTSYEQYF. The CDR3 DNA reads as TGCACCAGCAGCCTAACGACATCCTACGAGCAGTACTTC.

The V call is TRBV5-4, the J call TRBJ2-2, with D perhaps TRBD1 (5 bases). The CDR3 sequence is 16 residues long. CDR1 SGHNT and CDR2 YYREEE come from the germline V gene (reference sequence). V was pared by 3 bases and J by 3 bases, with 15 bases between. The CDR3 is CASSSAVQGDTGELFF. The CDR3 DNA reads as TGTGCCAGCAGCTCGGCGGTCCAGGGCGACACCGGGGAGCTGTTTTTT.

The CDR3 spells CASRTGTGSPDTQYF. The CDR3 coding sequence is TGCGCCAGCAGAACCGGGACAGGGTCCCCAGATACGCAGTATTTT. This sequence joins TRBV5-1 and TRBJ2-3, with 9 positions matching TRBD1. Germline V gene sequence: CDR1 SGHRS, CDR2 YFSETQ. The V segment lost 5 bases and the J segment 4 bases; nucleotides outside the gene matches: 8. This CDR3 has 15 residues.

The V gene is TRBV28, the J gene TRBJ1-5; D gene uncertain. V was pared by 4 bases and J by 4 bases, with 8 bases between. The germline CDR1 and CDR2 sequences are MDHEN and SYDVKM. The CDR3 length is 13 residues. DNA for the CDR3: TGTGCCAGCAGTTCCGACAATAATCAGCCCCAGCATTTT. Translation: CASSSDNNQPQHF.